This entry lists 23 T cell receptor beta chains sequenced from one sample in a study of cytomegalovirus exposure and HLA in healthy donors (TCRdb year 2017). Preparation of the library involved the immunoSEQ multiplex PCR assay. The multiplex PCR relied on a mix of 60 forward primers for TCR Vbeta segments and 13 reverse primers for TCR Jbeta segments. What TCRdb holds here is the immuneACCESS table cut down to in-frame rearrangements. Part of the clones is not present; checked against another copy, under half of the missing clones reflect an unresolved V gene, and the others are unexplained. In all, the sample holds 100,000 or so clones, and 79% of those were seen once. More than 3.5% of the sample goes to the ten largest clones. Sequenced input: PBMCs. The receptor set was obtained from a female donor in good health and CMV-seropositive.

On this clone itself: At one of its ends the junction is not consistent with the germline gene, which may arise from a read error. The chain couples TRBV5-1 to TRBJ2-7; TRBD2 matches at 15 bases. This CDR3 region has 20 residues. Germline lookup yields CDR1 SGHRS and CDR2 YFSETQ. The CDR3 spells CASSSRTSGRDWAYSYVQYF. The CDR3 nucleotides read TGCGCCAGCAGCTCTCGGACTAGCGGGAGGGATTGGGCATACTCCTACGTGCAGTACTTC.

Only one count was recorded for this clone. The chain combines TRBV18 with TRBJ2-5, with TRBD2 matching over 14 bases. The CDR3 sequence is 17 residues long. Germline V gives CDR1 KGHSH, CDR2 LQKENI. Losses at the gene ends were 5 bases for V and 4 bases for J; bases not matched to a gene: 9. CDR3 DNA sequence: TGTGCCAGCTCATCCGCCGGGACTAGCGGGAGTATAGAGACCCAGTACTTC. Translating it yields CASSSAGTSGSIETQYF.

The gene calls are TRBV21-1 and TRBJ1-5. TRBV21-1 is a pseudogene segment. The CDR3 consists of 18 residues. CDR3 nucleotide sequence: TGTGCCAGCAGCAAACAGAAAACCTGGGGTGTCGGGGATCAGCCCCAGCATTTT. It yields the protein CASSKQKTWGVGDQPQHF.

In its sample, this clone was seen once. V usage is TRBV4-3 and J usage is TRBJ2-7; possibly TRBD1 for D (6 bases). CDR3 length equals 19 residues. The germline V gene encodes CDR1 LGHNA and CDR2 YSLEER. The V and J ends lost 0 bases and 3 bases respectively, with 24 bases between them. CDR3 amino acids: CASSQDRTPRALQGYEQYF. DNA of the CDR3: TGCGCCAGCAGCCAAGATAGGACGCCCCGGGCTTTACAGGGCTACGAGCAGTACTTC.

The V call is TRBV27, the J call TRBJ2-3; TRBD2 agrees at 10 bases. Germline CDR1 MNHEY, CDR2 SMNVEV (reference sequence). This CDR3 is 16 amino acids long. The V segment lost 4 bases and the J segment 4 bases; nucleotides outside the gene matches: 8. CDR3 loop: CASSSRAGGLADTQYF. CDR3 DNA: TGTGCCAGCAGTTCTAGAGCGGGGGGGCTCGCAGATACGCAGTATTTT.

The CDR3 bases are TGCGCCAGCAGCTTGAGTTTTGACAGGAGGAACACTGAAGCTTTCTTT. Translated: CASSLSFDRRNTEAFF. V gene TRBV5-1 combines with J gene TRBJ1-1; a possible D gene is TRBD1 (6 bases). V was cut by 1 base and J by 1 base, with 14 bases left in between. Per the germline V gene, CDR1 is SGHRS and CDR2 is YFSETQ. The CDR3 is 16 amino acids.

The rearrangement links TRBV6-5 to TRBJ1-4; D is perhaps TRBD1 (6 bases). V gave up 6 bases and J gave up 10 bases, with 15 bases separating them. This CDR3 is 13 amino acids long. The germline V gene has CDR1 MNHEY and CDR2 SVGAGI. The DNA for the CDR3 is TGTGCCAGCAGCCGCGGACAGCGGGGAAAACTGTTTTTT. Residues: CASSRGQRGKLFF.

This clone was seen a few times. The CDR3 nucleotides are TGTGCCAGCAGCCGTAGCGGGGAGGGCGAGCAGTACTTC. This codes for CASSRSGEGEQYF. The chain couples TRBV4-2 to TRBJ2-7, with 8 bases that match TRBD2. Looked up from germline, CDR1 is LGHNA and CDR2 is YNFKEQ. This CDR3 has 13 amino acids. With V trimmed by 4 bases and J by 6 bases, 5 bases remained unmatched.

This clone was detected once. The junction departs from germline at one end; a sequencing error may be responsible. The chain recombines TRBV7-9 with TRBJ2-1, with 11 nucleotides matching TRBD2. CDR3 size: 16 residues. The germline gives CDR1 SEHNR, CDR2 FQNEAQ (reference sequence). The CDR3 sequence: CSSSLGTSGGGNEQFF. DNA of the CDR3: TGTTCCAGCAGCTTAGGGACTAGCGGAGGGGGGAATGAGCAGTTCTTC.

Concerning this clone: The conserved closing phenylalanine or tryptophan is absent in this CDR3, likely reflecting a read error. The chain carries TRBV6-1 and TRBJ1-2, with TRBD1 matching 10 bases. V lost 1 base and J lost 4; bases outside the gene matches: 3. This CDR3 spans 15 amino acids. Germline V lookup: CDR1 MNHNS, CDR2 SASEGT. CDR3 amino acids: CASSEGGQGIYGYTL. The CDR3 DNA is TGTGCCAGCAGTGAAGGGGGACAGGGGATCTATGGCTACACCCTC.

The chain links TRBV5-1 to TRBJ2-5; D perhaps matches TRBD1 (5 bases). The CDR3 has 13 residues. The V and J ends lost 4 bases and 2 bases respectively, with 9 bases between them. CDR1 and CDR2 (germline): SGHRS, YFSETQ. CDR3 sequence reads: CASSTQEQETQYF. DNA of the CDR3: TGCGCCAGCAGCACACAGGAGCAAGAGACCCAGTACTTC.

DNA for the CDR3: TGCGCCAGCAGCCAAGAATCAGGGCCAGATACGCAGTATTTT. Translating it yields CASSQESGPDTQYF. The V gene is TRBV4-3, the J gene TRBJ2-3, with a weak D call TRBD1 (5 bases). This CDR3 is built from 14 residues. V was shortened by 0 bases and J by 4 bases, with 8 bases between the two germline ends. Germline assignment: CDR1 LGHNA and CDR2 YSLEER.

The chain uses TRBV18 and TRBJ2-5, with D uncertain. The germline V and J ends were trimmed by 3 bases and 5 bases, with 10 bases remaining between them. The CDR3 consists of 13 residues. Germline lookup yields CDR1 KGHSH and CDR2 LQKENI. The CDR3 region is CASSPLLDETQYF. The CDR3 DNA sequence: TGTGCCAGCTCACCCTTACTCGATGAGACCCAGTACTTC. The full variable domain, its missing parts supplied by reference TRBV18 and TRBJ2-5, is NAGVMQNPRHLVRRRGQEARLRCSPMKGHSHVYWYRQLPEEGLKFMVYLQKENIIDESGMPKERFSAEFPKEGPSILRIQQVVRGDSAAYFCASSPLLDETQYFGPGTRLLVL.

The chain employs TRBV5-1 and TRBJ1-1; 9 bases are a match to TRBD1. V trimming: 4 bases; J trimming: 6 bases; junction bases outside the gene matches: 4. Per germline, CDR1 SGHRS and CDR2 YFSETQ. The CDR3 has 13 amino acids. The CDR3 loop is CASSGTGFAEAFF. CDR3 coding DNA: TGCGCCAGCAGCGGGACAGGGTTCGCTGAAGCTTTCTTT.

This clone was counted once. The genes are TRBV18 and TRBJ2-3; 10 nucleotides agree with TRBD2. The germline CDR1 and CDR2 sequences are KGHSH and LQKENI. The CDR3 consists of 18 residues. The ends lost 2 bases at V and 2 bases at J; junction bases unmatched: 10. Here the CDR3 DNA reads TGTGCCAGCTCACCAAGGTCGGTAGCGGGAGGCTACACAGATACGCAGTATTTT. Protein sequence: CASSPRSVAGGYTDTQYF.

This clone was found once. V is TRBV11-2 and J is TRBJ2-7; perhaps TRBD2 as D (5 bases). The CDR3 runs 17 residues. Germline CDR1 reads SGHAT; CDR2 reads FQNNGV. V lost 5 bases, J lost 0 bases, and 20 bases lay in between. The CDR3 sequence is CASSDYNGAPTSYEQYF. The CDR3 nucleotides are TGTGCCAGCAGCGACTATAACGGAGCGCCAACCTCCTACGAGCAGTACTTC.

The chain recombines TRBV5-1 with TRBJ2-5, with D possibly matching TRBD1 (7 bases). Trimming took off 4 bases at V and 4 bases at J, with 17 bases between the two ends. The CDR3 is 15 amino acids. The germline V gene encodes CDR1 SGHRS and CDR2 YFSETQ. CDR3 DNA: TGCGCCAGCAGCCCGAACGCGCAGGGGGGAGAGACCCAGTACTTC. This gives the protein CASSPNAQGGETQYF.

Details on this clone: In the same sample, other DNA sequences code for this CDR3. This rearrangement joins TRBV18 to TRBJ1-1, with 9 bases that match TRBD1. The V and J ends lost 3 bases and 4 bases, in that order; junction bases with no gene match: 0. Germline V gene data show CDR1 as KGHSH and CDR2 as LQKENI. The CDR3 sequence is 13 residues long. The CDR3 here is CASSPTGGTEAFF. Written as DNA, the CDR3 is TGTGCCAGCTCACCGACAGGGGGCACTGAAGCTTTCTTT. The variable domain in full, completed from reference TRBV18 and TRBJ1-1, reads NAGVMQNPRHLVRRRGQEARLRCSPMKGHSHVYWYRQLPEEGLKFMVYLQKENIIDESGMPKERFSAEFPKEGPSILRIQQVVRGDSAAYFCASSPTGGTEAFFGQGTRLTVV.

The chain recombines TRBV16 with TRBJ1-1, with D unresolved. The CDR3 runs to 12 residues. Trimming removed 5 bases from V and 6 bases from J, with 10 bases in between. Germline V gene lookup returns CDR1 KGHSY and CDR2 FQNENV. The chain's CDR3 is CASSYTRSEAFF. The CDR3 coding sequence is TGTGCCAGCAGCTATACAAGATCTGAAGCTTTCTTT.

The chain couples TRBV6-5 to TRBJ2-2; D is perhaps TRBD2 (7 bases). V shed 4 bases and J shed 4 bases, with 16 bases lying between them. The CDR3 sequence is 16 residues long. The V gene's germline CDR1 is MNHEY and CDR2 SVGAGI. Written as DNA, the CDR3 is TGTGCCAGCAGTTCCATCGGGGGCGGGGGCACCGGGGAGCTGTTTTTT. Its translation is CASSSIGGGGTGELFF.

This clone was seen once. CDR3 DNA sequence: TGTGCCAGCAACCGACAGGGGAACTACGAGCAGTACTTC. This encodes CASNRQGNYEQYF. The chain recombines TRBV5-6 with TRBJ2-7; TRBD1 matches 8 bases. The CDR3 extends over 13 amino acids. Germline V lookup: CDR1 SGHDT, CDR2 YYEEEE. The junction had 5 bases not matched to a gene; V was cut back by 6 bases and J by 3 bases.

The gene calls are TRBV7-2 and TRBJ2-3; TRBD2 aligns across 10 bases. The CDR3 covers 17 residues. The germline gives CDR1 SGHTA, CDR2 FQGNSA. Trimming took 5 bases from V and 6 from J; bases not matched to a gene: 14. As DNA, the CDR3 is TGTGCCAGCAGCACCCGACTAGCGGGTCTCGCTTTCGATACGCAGTATTTT. This translates into CASSTRLAGLAFDTQYF.

This clone occurred a few times. V and J are TRBV11-2 and TRBJ2-5, with a tentative D call TRBD1 (5 bases). From germline, CDR1 is SGHAT and CDR2 FQNNGV. The CDR3 has 15 amino acids. Trimming took off 6 bases at V and 0 bases at J, with 14 bases between the two ends. In DNA, the CDR3 is TGTGCCAGCAGTTTAAGCGACAGCGACCAAGAGACCCAGTACTTC. Its protein product is CASSLSDSDQETQYF.